This passage covers 8 T cell receptor beta chains from one sample sequenced in a study of a mutant IDH1 vaccine in newly diagnosed glioma. Specified time point: week 35, safety follow-up. Alongside topical imiquimod, each dose of vaccine comprised 300 ug of mutant IDH1 20-mer peptide. No antigen has been assigned to these receptors. The repertoire was sequenced with immunoSEQ multiplex PCR; TCRdb's copy has only in-frame clones and lacks some. The repertoire holds about 68,000 clones, with roughly 84% as singletons. The source was PBMCs, collected from a glioma patient whose treatment included an IDH1 peptide vaccine. The receptors come from a man between 18 and 29 years old with glioma.

In its sample, this clone was seen once. The V gene is TRBV7-9, the J gene TRBJ2-1; D ambiguous. The CDR3 is 16 amino acids. Trimming shortened V by 0 bases and J by 5 bases, and 14 bases separated the two germline ends. Germline CDR1 and CDR2: SEHNR and FQNEAQ (reference sequence). This CDR3 reads CASSLASYGPHNEQFF. In nucleotides, the CDR3 is TGTGCCAGCAGCTTAGCCAGTTACGGTCCCCACAATGAGCAGTTCTTC.

The V and J genes are TRBV19 and TRBJ2-7; tentatively, D is TRBD1 (6 bases). Germline-derived CDR1 and CDR2 are LNHDA and SQIVND (reference sequence). The CDR3 contains 13 residues. Trimming took 6 bases from V and 4 from J, leaving 13 bases between them. The CDR3 protein is CASSAGTPYEQYF. DNA of the CDR3: TGTGCCAGTAGCGCCGGGACACCTTACGAGCAGTACTTC.

The rearrangement uses TRBV12-5 and TRBJ1-6; no definite D call. Per the germline V gene, CDR1 is LGHNT and CDR2 is FRNRAP. Trimming pared 6 bases from V and 7 bases from J, leaving 13 bases between. This CDR3 region has 14 residues. CDR3: CASGLGNRNSPLHF. For the CDR3, the DNA is TGTGCTAGTGGACTAGGGAATCGGAATTCACCCCTCCACTTT.

The V call is TRBV29-1, the J call TRBJ1-1; D not certain. V lost 4 bases to trimming and J lost 0 bases, with 6 bases between them. This CDR3 comprises 12 residues. Germline-derived CDR1 and CDR2 are SQVTM and ANQGSEA. CDR3 bases: TGCAGCGTTGGAAACATGAACACTGAAGCTTTCTTT. Translated, it gives CSVGNMNTEAFF.

The chain is built from TRBV30 and TRBJ1-1; no reliable D call. V lost 0 bases and J 1 base, leaving 6 bases between the germline ends. CDR1 is GTSNPN, CDR2 SVGIG, per germline (reference sequence). The CDR3 consists of 13 residues. This CDR3 reads CAWSVDTNTEAFF. DNA of the CDR3: TGTGCCTGGAGTGTAGACACGAACACTGAAGCTTTCTTT.

The V and J genes are TRBV9 and TRBJ2-3; the D gene is possibly TRBD2 (6 bases). V lost 4 bases to trimming and J lost 0 bases, with 15 bases between them. The CDR3 loop spans 16 amino acids. Germline V lookup: CDR1 SGDLS, CDR2 YYNGEE. For the CDR3, the DNA is TGTGCCAGCAGCCCCCCAGGGAGCGGGAGCACAGATACGCAGTATTTT. Translation gives CASSPPGSGSTDTQYF.

J is TRBJ1-1 and V is TRBV6-1, with D unclear. Per germline, CDR1 MNHNS and CDR2 SASEGT. Trimming took off 0 bases at V and 4 bases at J, with 15 bases between the two ends. The CDR3 contains 16 residues. The CDR3 sequence is CASSEAPEGWGTEAFF. The CDR3 coding sequence is TGTGCCAGCAGTGAAGCACCAGAAGGGTGGGGCACTGAAGCTTTCTTT.

This chain connects TRBV15 to TRBJ2-7, with no clear D. Germline values: CDR1 LNHNV, CDR2 YYDKDF (reference sequence). The CDR3 runs to 13 residues. V lost 3 bases to trimming and J lost 5 bases, with 11 bases between them. DNA for the CDR3: TGTGCCACCAGCAGGGTGCCTCGGGACGAGCAGTACTTC. Translation gives CATSRVPRDEQYF. The whole variable domain, filled in from reference TRBV15 and TRBJ2-7, reads DAMVIQNPRYQVTQFGKPVTLSCSQTLNHNVMYWYQQKSSQAPKLLFHYYDKDFNNEADTPDNFQSRRPNTSFCFLDIRSPGLGDTAMYLCATSRVPRDEQYFGPGTRLTVT.